The 24 T cell receptor beta chains below come from one sample, sequenced in a study of blood T cell repertoires in COVID-19. The repertoire was sequenced with immunoSEQ multiplex PCR; TCRdb's copy has only in-frame clones and lacks some. The data show roughly 67,000 clones, over 65% seen once. Sequencing was performed on peripheral blood. The source of these receptors is a human donor in a cohort sampled during active COVID-19.

V gene TRBV6-2 or TRBV6-3 combines with J gene TRBJ2-3; tentative D call: TRBD2 (6 bases). Per the germline V gene, CDR1 is MNHEY and CDR2 is SVGEGT. The V end was cut by 3 bases, the J end by 3 bases, with 13 bases between. The CDR3 consists of 15 residues. This chain's CDR3 is CASSYGGVGTDTQYF. In DNA, the CDR3 is TGTGCCAGCAGTTATGGCGGGGTGGGGACAGATACGCAGTATTTT.

The V gene is TRBV28, the J gene TRBJ2-5; 9 bases are shared with TRBD1. The CDR3 is made up of 14 amino acids. V was pared by 10 bases and J by 5 bases, with 11 bases of the junction left unmatched. The germline gives CDR1 MDHEN, CDR2 SYDVKM. DNA for the CDR3: TGTGCCACCGAAGGGGACAGGGTGTTTGAGACCCAGTACTTC. Translation gives CATEGDRVFETQYF.

The rearrangement links TRBV5-4 to TRBJ2-3; 8 bases agree with TRBD2. The V gene's germline CDR1 is SGHNT and CDR2 YYREEE (reference sequence). The CDR3 totals 16 residues. J gave up 2 bases and V 0 bases, and 5 bases lay outside the gene matches. The CDR3 spells CASSLDLAGLTDTQYF. In DNA, the CDR3 is TGTGCCAGCAGCTTGGATCTAGCGGGCCTCACAGATACGCAGTATTTT. Full variable domain (remainder filled in from reference TRBV5-4 and TRBJ2-3): ETGVTQSPTHLIKTRGQQVTLRCSSQSGHNTVSWYQQALGQGPQFIFQYYREEENGRGNFPPRFSGLQFPNYSSELNVNALELDDSALYLCASSLDLAGLTDTQYFGPGTRLTVL.

The chain combines TRBV6-1 with TRBJ1-2; no reliable D call. The germline CDR1 and CDR2 sequences are MNHNS and SASEGT. V dropped 1 base and J dropped 8 bases, with 17 bases sitting between them. The CDR3 totals 15 residues. In DNA form, the CDR3 reads TGTGCCAGCAGTGAAGAACCGGAGGGTTACGTCGGCTACACCTTC. This encodes CASSEEPEGYVGYTF.

The table lists this clone with a few counts. The rearrangement joins TRBV2 to TRBJ2-2; D is possibly TRBD1 or TRBD2 (7 bases each). This CDR3 region has 15 residues. V shed 10 bases and J shed 2 bases, with 17 bases lying between them. CDR1 and CDR2 from the germline V gene are SNHLY and FYNNEI. CDR3 protein: CATRGGSGNTGELFF. CDR3 sequence (DNA): TGTGCCACCAGGGGGGGAAGTGGTAACACCGGGGAGCTGTTTTTT.

The rearrangement joins TRBV15 to TRBJ2-3, with D perhaps TRBD2 (5 bases). Germline V gene data show CDR1 as LNHNV and CDR2 as YYDKDF (reference sequence). The CDR3 is made up of 17 amino acids. The V end was cut by 1 base, the J end by 3 bases, with 17 bases between. CDR3: CATSRGVPGSGTDTQYF. The CDR3 nucleotides read TGTGCCACCAGCAGAGGAGTTCCGGGGTCGGGTACAGATACGCAGTATTTT.

The chain couples TRBV7-9 to TRBJ2-5; no definite D call. Germline lookup yields CDR1 SEHNR and CDR2 FQNEAQ (reference sequence). The CDR3 is 15 residues long. The V gene lost 0 bases and the J gene lost 2 bases, with 10 bases spanning the gap. The CDR3 coding sequence is TGTGCCAGCAGCTTAGCAGAGGTTTTACAAGAGACCCAGTACTTC. It is translated as CASSLAEVLQETQYF.

This clone was seen just once. This sequence joins TRBV5-1 and TRBJ2-3; D possibly corresponds to TRBD1 (6 bases). Germline lookup yields CDR1 SGHRS and CDR2 YFSETQ. Trimming removed 4 bases at V and 2 bases at J, with 11 bases between. The CDR3 is 14 residues long. The CDR3 here is CASSVDSLTDTQYF. The DNA for the CDR3 is TGCGCCAGCAGCGTGGACAGCCTCACAGATACGCAGTATTTT.

This clone was detected once. The rearrangement uses TRBV25-1 and TRBJ1-1; TRBD1 is a possible D gene (5 bases). There are 13 residues in the CDR3. Germline V gene sequence: CDR1 MGHDK, CDR2 SYGVNS. V was shortened by 7 bases and J by 4 bases, with 13 bases between the two germline ends. Written as DNA, the CDR3 is TGTGCCAGCAAGCCCCAGGGTACCACTGAAGCTTTCTTT. It translates to CASKPQGTTEAFF.

The chain carries TRBV5-1 and TRBJ2-7; perhaps TRBD2 as D (7 bases). Looked up from germline, CDR1 is SGHRS and CDR2 is YFSETQ. Trimming took 4 bases from V and 5 from J, leaving 16 bases between them. CDR3 length: 14 residues. In DNA, the CDR3 is TGCGCCAGCAGCCGGGGGGCTCCGGGGGACGAGCAGTACTTC. It translates to CASSRGAPGDEQYF.

V and J are TRBV19 and TRBJ1-2; 9 bases align to TRBD1. Losses at the gene ends were 4 bases for V and 9 bases for J; bases not matched to a gene: 15. This CDR3 has 16 residues. CDR1 is LNHDA, CDR2 SQIVND, per germline (reference sequence). The CDR3 loop reads CASSRGPGTGSNSYTF. Here the CDR3 DNA reads TGTGCCAGTAGTAGGGGACCCGGGACAGGGTCTAATAGCTACACCTTC.

This chain's CDR3 is CASSLERGTHNEQFF. For the CDR3, the DNA is TGTGCCAGCAGCTTAGAACGGGGGACGCACAATGAGCAGTTCTTC. The genes are TRBV11-2 and TRBJ2-1; perhaps TRBD2 as D (6 bases). CDR3 length equals 15 residues. Trimming pared 0 bases from V and 5 bases from J, leaving 11 bases between. CDR1 SGHAT and CDR2 FQNNGV come from the germline V gene.

The chain links TRBV11-2 to TRBJ1-3, with D possibly being TRBD1 (6 bases). The germline V gene encodes CDR1 SGHAT and CDR2 FQNNGV. This CDR3 spans 15 amino acids. The ends were cut back, 0 bases at V and 7 bases at J, with 13 bases in the middle. The CDR3 bases are TGTGCCAGCAGCTTAGAGACCAGGGGAAGTAACACCATATATTTT. Translating gives CASSLETRGSNTIYF.

This clone was seen just once. The chain carries TRBV7-2 and TRBJ2-5, with 9 bases fitting TRBD2. The CDR3 covers 17 residues. Losses at the gene ends were 5 bases for V and 4 bases for J; bases not matched to a gene: 14. The V gene's germline CDR1 is SGHTA and CDR2 FQGNSA. The CDR3 protein is CASSRQFGAGGAETQYF. CDR3 in DNA: TGTGCCAGCAGCCGGCAATTTGGGGCGGGAGGGGCAGAGACCCAGTACTTC.

This clone was seen a single time. V is TRBV4-3 and J is TRBJ2-1, with 7 bases identical to TRBD2. The CDR3 runs to 17 residues. The germline V gene has CDR1 LGHNA and CDR2 YSLEER. Unmatched junction bases numbered 14, after V lost 1 base and J lost 8 bases. The CDR3: CASSQGSGGSLFDEQFF. The CDR3 region has the DNA TGCGCCAGCAGCCAAGGGTCCGGCGGGAGTTTGTTCGATGAGCAGTTCTTC.

This chain uses TRBV19 with TRBJ1-1; D unclear. CDR3 length: 14 amino acids. V dropped 7 bases and J dropped 2 bases, with 14 bases sitting between them. Germline lookup yields CDR1 LNHDA and CDR2 SQIVND (reference sequence). The CDR3 DNA is TGTGCCAGTACCCCGTCGGCGGGAAACACTGAAGCTTTCTTT. It yields the protein CASTPSAGNTEAFF.

This chain connects TRBV27 to TRBJ2-3, with a weak D call TRBD1 (6 bases). V lost 5 bases and J lost 5, with 11 bases in between. Per germline, CDR1 MNHEY and CDR2 SMNVEV (reference sequence). There are 13 residues in the CDR3. The CDR3 DNA is TGTGCCAGCAGTCGACAGGACTTAGATACGCAGTATTTT. This sequence encodes CASSRQDLDTQYF.

The chain employs TRBV10-3 and TRBJ2-7; TRBD1 matches 8 bases. V shed 0 bases, J shed 4 bases, and the junction held 11 bases outside the gene matches. CDR1 is ENHRY and CDR2 is SYGVKD in the germline V gene. The CDR3 is 17 amino acids. CDR3 nucleotides: TGTGCCATCAGTGAGTCGGGGACAGGCCCTTCAGCGTACGAGCAGTACTTC. Translation gives CAISESGTGPSAYEQYF.

This clone was detected only a few times. The chain's CDR3 is CASSEWAGGIYEQYF. The CDR3 bases are TGTGCCAGCAGTGAATGGGCAGGGGGAATCTACGAGCAGTACTTC. The rearrangement links TRBV25-1 to TRBJ2-7; 7 bases are shared with TRBD1. This CDR3 is 15 amino acids long. Germline V gene lookup returns CDR1 MGHDK and CDR2 SYGVNS. Germline trimming cut 1 base from V and 3 bases from J; bases unmatched to any gene: 6.

The chain employs TRBV5-4 and TRBJ2-1, with 15 bases that match TRBD2. This CDR3 is built from 15 residues. Trimming removed 3 bases from V and 7 bases from J; junction bases left unmatched: 2. The V gene's germline CDR1 is SGHNT and CDR2 YYREEE (reference sequence). CDR3 sequence reads: CASSWTSGRANEQFF. CDR3 nucleotide sequence: TGTGCCAGCAGCTGGACTAGCGGGAGGGCAAATGAGCAGTTCTTC.

The CDR3 coding sequence is TGTGCCAGCAGTTCCTTGGGGAAGGGGGAAAAACTGTTTTTT. Its translation is CASSSLGKGEKLFF. The chain has TRBV6-5 and TRBJ1-4, with a weak D call TRBD1 (5 bases). The V end was cut by 4 bases, the J end by 8 bases, with 14 bases between. CDR1 and CDR2 (germline): MNHEY, SVGAGI. CDR3 size: 14 residues.

This rearrangement joins TRBV28 to TRBJ1-6, with unresolved D. The germline CDR1 and CDR2 sequences are MDHEN and SYDVKM. This CDR3 comprises 15 residues. Trimming left V 7 bases short and J 5 bases short, with 15 bases between. CDR3 residues: CASTAGQSNNSPLHF. The CDR3 nucleotides read TGTGCCAGCACCGCTGGTCAGTCGAATAATTCACCCCTCCACTTT.

This clone was recorded at least ten times. The chain joins TRBV19 to TRBJ1-5; 7 bases line up with TRBD1. Germline V gene lookup returns CDR1 LNHDA and CDR2 SQIVND (reference sequence). CDR3 length: 17 amino acids. J gave up 0 bases and V 5 bases, and 10 bases lay outside the gene matches. CDR3 amino acids: CASSLRQGLDSNQPQHF. The DNA of the CDR3 is TGTGCCAGTAGTCTCAGACAGGGCTTGGATAGCAATCAGCCCCAGCATTTT.

This clone showed up just a few times. The chain uses TRBV24-1 and TRBJ2-1, with 15 bases fitting TRBD2. The ends lost 3 bases at V and 8 bases at J; junction bases unmatched: 7. The CDR3 spans 17 residues. Germline values: CDR1 KGHDR, CDR2 SFDVKD. CDR3 protein: CATSDTGLAGGGDEQFF. The CDR3 nucleotides read TGTGCCACCAGTGATACGGGACTAGCGGGAGGTGGGGATGAGCAGTTCTTC.